One and the same sample provided the 7 T cell receptor beta chains below, sequenced in a study of Ad26.COV2.S vaccination and SARS-CoV-2 variants. TCRdb's table, derived via immunoSEQ multiplex PCR, lists solely in-frame clones and lacks some. The table has roughly 700,000 clones, approximately 88% seen once. Described treatment: over 15 received Ad26.COV2.S at low or high dose, single or two shots; a few received placebo; per-sample allocation not given. Sampling was done on day 63 after the first vaccine or placebo injection. This specimen consisted of peripheral blood, obtained in a trial of Ad26.COV2.S vaccine versus placebo. These receptors originate from a person aged 18-65 years who received the Ad26.COV2.S COVID-19 vaccine or a placebo.

The CDR3 protein is CASSPSPPGDEQYF. The CDR3 DNA reads as TGTGCCAGCTCCCCTAGTCCCCCGGGGGACGAGCAGTACTTC. The rearrangement joins TRBV18 to TRBJ2-7; D might be TRBD2 (6 bases). The CDR3 consists of 14 residues. The germline V and J ends were trimmed by 6 bases and 5 bases, with 17 bases remaining between them. The germline CDR1 and CDR2 sequences are KGHSH and LQKENI.

CDR3 region: CASSLSAGELFF. The CDR3 DNA reads as TGTGCCAGCAGCTTATCCGCCGGGGAGCTGTTTTTT. This chain connects TRBV11-2 to TRBJ2-2, with D unclear. Germline V gene sequence: CDR1 SGHAT, CDR2 FQNNGV. CDR3 size: 12 residues. V was clipped by 2 bases and J by 6 bases, with 4 bases between them.

V gene TRBV7-9 combines with J gene TRBJ1-5, with D perhaps TRBD1 (6 bases). The V gene lost 5 bases and the J gene lost 3 bases, with 14 bases spanning the gap. CDR1 and CDR2 from the germline V gene are SEHNR and FQNEAQ (reference sequence). The CDR3 is made up of 15 amino acids. CDR3 sequence reads: CASSSSGGLNQPQHF. As DNA, the CDR3 is TGTGCCAGCAGCAGCTCCGGGGGGCTCAATCAGCCCCAGCATTTT.

The genes are TRBV9 and TRBJ1-1; 8 positions match TRBD1. The CDR3 loop spans 16 amino acids. Germline trimming cut 5 bases from V and 0 bases from J; bases unmatched to any gene: 9. The germline CDR1 and CDR2 sequences are SGDLS and YYNGEE. The CDR3 coding sequence is TGTGCCAGCAGTCAAGGACAGGGTTTTTTGAACACTGAAGCTTTCTTT. Protein product: CASSQGQGFLNTEAFF. The full variable domain, its missing parts supplied by reference TRBV9 and TRBJ1-1, is DSGVTQTPKHLITATGQRVTLRCSPRSGDLSVYWYQQSLDQGLQFLIQYYNGEERAKGNILERFSAQQFPDLHSELNLSSLELGDSALYFCASSQGQGFLNTEAFFGQGTRLTVV.

J is TRBJ1-6 and V is TRBV30; D might be TRBD1 (5 bases). The germline CDR1 and CDR2 sequences are GTSNPN and SVGIG (reference sequence). The CDR3 spans 13 residues. Trimming left V 1 base short and J 9 bases short, with 10 bases between. The CDR3 sequence: CAWSARDGSPLHF. In DNA form, the CDR3 reads TGTGCCTGGAGTGCCAGGGACGGTTCACCCCTCCACTTT.

The chain employs TRBV4-3 and TRBJ1-1, with D maybe TRBD1 (6 bases). V lost 4 bases, J lost 1 base, and 10 bases lay in between. CDR3 length: 14 amino acids. The germline gives CDR1 LGHNA, CDR2 YSLEER. The CDR3 region is CASSRGHQNTEAFF. The CDR3 DNA sequence: TGCGCCAGCAGCCGGGGACATCAGAACACTGAAGCTTTCTTT.

The J gene is TRBJ2-2, the V gene TRBV6-5; no reliable D call. Trimming cost V 7 bases and J 2 bases, with 11 bases left between them. CDR3 length: 14 amino acids. Germline V gives CDR1 MNHEY, CDR2 SVGAGI. The CDR3 DNA is TGTGCCAGCACCAGGACGGATAACACCGGGGAGCTGTTTTTT. Its translation is CASTRTDNTGELFF.